These 16 T cell receptor beta chains originate from one sample sequenced in a study of shared clonotypes between healthy human individuals. The table came from immunoSEQ multiplex PCR; TCRdb's copy has only in-frame clones and leaves some out. The sample shows 2 million to 2.5 million clones, more than 90% of them seen only once. Sequencing was carried out using naive CD4+ T cells sorted from blood. Regarding subset: CD45RA+ positively selected. These TCRs come from a man younger than 35 in good health.

The chain employs TRBV5-1 and TRBJ2-1; the D is unclear. With 4 bases removed from V and 1 base from J, the gap between germline ends came to 3 bases. This CDR3 is 12 amino acids long. Germline values: CDR1 SGHRS, CDR2 YFSETQ. CDR3 protein: CASSRSYNEQFF. CDR3 in DNA: TGCGCCAGCAGCCGGTCCTACAATGAGCAGTTCTTC. The full variable domain, in which reference TRBV5-1 and TRBJ2-1 provide the parts outside the CDR3, is KAGVTQTPRYLIKTRGQQVTLSCSPISGHRSVSWYQQTPGQGLQFLFEYFSETQRNKGNFPGRFSGRQFSNSRSEMNVSTLELGDSALYLCASSRSYNEQFFGPGTRLTVL.

This chain uses TRBV7-2 with TRBJ2-7, with 7 bases that match TRBD1. Germline trimming cut 3 bases from V and 6 bases from J; bases unmatched to any gene: 11. This CDR3 is built from 15 residues. Germline V lookup: CDR1 SGHTA, CDR2 FQGNSA. CDR3 coding DNA: TGTGCCAGCAGCTTGGGGACAGCCCGATCCCGCGAGCAGTACTTC. It encodes CASSLGTARSREQYF.

On this clone: Other DNA sequences within the sample encode an identical CDR3. CDR3 nucleotide sequence: TGTGCCAGCAGTTTAGAGAATCAGCCCCAGCATTTT. It translates to CASSLENQPQHF. The chain employs TRBV28 and TRBJ1-5; D not resolved. CDR1 MDHEN and CDR2 SYDVKM come from the germline V gene. V lost 2 bases to trimming and J lost 4 bases, with 3 bases between them. This CDR3 contains 12 residues.

This chain joins TRBV21-1 and TRBJ2-7; TRBD2, the D gene given by the table, was not confirmed from the DNA. TRBV21-1 is described as a pseudogene. The CDR3 has 14 amino acids. The CDR3 spells CASSKPDYLAEQYF. DNA of the CDR3: TGTGCCAGCAGCAAACCGGACTACTTAGCCGAGCAGTACTTC.

The chain couples TRBV5-4 to TRBJ2-5, with TRBD1 identical over 10 bases. Germline V gene lookup returns CDR1 SGHNT and CDR2 YYREEE (reference sequence). Unmatched junction bases numbered 10, after V lost 4 bases and J lost 4 bases. The CDR3 has 16 residues. CDR3 bases: TGTGCCAGCAGCGTGGACTTGACAGGGGGCGGAGAGACCCAGTACTTC. This translates into CASSVDLTGGGETQYF.

The chain is built from TRBV7-6 and TRBJ1-3; D perhaps matches TRBD1 (6 bases). Germline CDR1 and CDR2: SGHVS and FNYEAQ. The CDR3 contains 15 residues. V was pared by 3 bases and J by 9 bases, with 18 bases between. CDR3 sequence reads: CASSFQGFSGVTIYF. The CDR3 DNA reads TGTGCCAGCAGCTTTCAGGGGTTCTCCGGGGTCACCATATATTTT.

The chain is built from TRBV7-9 and TRBJ2-5; a weak D match, TRBD2 (6 bases). CDR3 size: 14 residues. From germline, CDR1 is SEHNR and CDR2 FQNEAQ (reference sequence). The V end lost 6 bases, the J end lost 5 bases, and 16 bases lay between the germline ends. The CDR3 DNA reads as TGTGCCAGCAGTGAAAGTGGGGGGAGGGAGACCCAGTACTTC. Its translation is CASSESGGRETQYF.

The chain couples TRBV15 to TRBJ2-5; D is possibly TRBD2 (6 bases). CDR3 size: 16 residues. Trimming cost V 0 bases and J 4 bases, with 15 bases left between them. Germline CDR1 LNHNV, CDR2 YYDKDF (reference sequence). The CDR3 bases are TGTGCCACCAGCAGAGAGAGTGGGGGGAGAGGAGAGACCCAGTACTTC. The encoded protein is CATSRESGGRGETQYF.

The chain joins TRBV7-2 to TRBJ2-5; 11 nucleotides align to TRBD1. With V trimmed by 5 bases and J by 5 bases, 7 bases remained unmatched. CDR1 SGHTA and CDR2 FQGNSA come from the germline V gene. The CDR3 has 15 residues. The CDR3 protein is CASSPGQGAFETQYF. The DNA of the CDR3 is TGTGCCAGCAGCCCTGGACAGGGGGCATTCGAGACCCAGTACTTC. The whole variable domain, remainder taken from reference TRBV7-2 and TRBJ2-5, is GAGVSQSPSNKVTEKGKDVELRCDPISGHTALYWYRQSLGQGLEFLIYFQGNSAPDKSGLPSDRFSAERTGGSVSTLTIQRTQQEDSAVYLCASSPGQGAFETQYFGPGTRLLVL.

V and J are TRBV5-4 and TRBJ2-7, with 9 bases aligning to TRBD1. V was clipped by 3 bases and J by 5 bases; unmatched bases: 9. The V gene's germline CDR1 is SGHNT and CDR2 YYREEE (reference sequence). The CDR3 runs to 15 residues. The CDR3 loop is CASSSGTGHFDEQYF. In DNA form, the CDR3 reads TGTGCCAGCAGCTCCGGGACAGGGCATTTCGACGAGCAGTACTTC.

The chain combines TRBV6-1 with TRBJ1-3; D is ambiguous. The CDR3 sequence is 14 residues long. Deletions cut 1 base from V and 0 bases from J, with 4 bases between. Germline assignment: CDR1 MNHNS and CDR2 SASEGT. CDR3 in amino acids: CASSEVVSGNTIYF. CDR3 nucleotide sequence: TGTGCCAGCAGTGAAGTTGTCTCTGGAAACACCATATATTTT.

The rearrangement uses TRBV5-4 and TRBJ1-2, with a possible D match to TRBD1 (5 bases). The CDR3 has 13 residues. Trimming removed 4 bases from V and 5 bases from J, with 12 bases in between. Germline V gene sequence: CDR1 SGHNT, CDR2 YYREEE (reference sequence). CDR3 sequence: CASSPRDDYGYTF. The DNA for the CDR3 is TGTGCCAGCAGCCCGAGGGACGATTATGGCTACACCTTC.

J is TRBJ2-5 and V is TRBV7-9; no definite D call. The CDR3 length is 12 residues. The V end was cut by 4 bases, the J end by 5 bases, with 8 bases between. CDR1 and CDR2 (germline): SEHNR, FQNEAQ (reference sequence). The CDR3: CASSSRSETQYF. CDR3 nucleotides: TGTGCCAGCAGCTCGAGATCGGAGACCCAGTACTTC.

The chain carries TRBV6-1 and TRBJ2-2; unclear D gene. The germline V gene has CDR1 MNHNS and CDR2 SASEGT. CDR3 length: 13 residues. V lost 0 bases to trimming and J lost 6 bases, with 5 bases between them. CDR3 nucleotides: TGTGCCAGCAGTGAAGCTTGGGCCGGGGAGCTGTTTTTT. Its protein product is CASSEAWAGELFF.

The CDR3 loop reads CAISGRTGGGTGELFF. The CDR3 DNA reads as TGTGCCATCAGTGGGAGGACAGGGGGTGGCACCGGGGAGCTGTTTTTT. The chain carries TRBV10-3 and TRBJ2-2; TRBD1 matches 10 bases. The CDR3 is 16 residues long. The V gene's germline CDR1 is ENHRY and CDR2 SYGVKD. The V segment lost 4 bases and the J segment 4 bases; nucleotides outside the gene matches: 6.

Only a few counts were recorded for this clone. J is TRBJ1-3 and V is TRBV5-4; TRBD1 might be the D (6 bases). The ends were cut back, 4 bases at V and 4 bases at J, with 15 bases in the middle. This CDR3 contains 15 residues. CDR1 is SGHNT and CDR2 is YYREEE in the germline V gene (reference sequence). CDR3 coding DNA: TGTGCCAGCAGCCCGAAGGGGGGGACAGGAAACACCATATATTTT. The encoded protein is CASSPKGGTGNTIYF. Full variable domain (rest looked up from reference TRBV5-4 and TRBJ1-3): ETGVTQSPTHLIKTRGQQVTLRCSSQSGHNTVSWYQQALGQGPQFIFQYYREEENGRGNFPPRFSGLQFPNYSSELNVNALELDDSALYLCASSPKGGTGNTIYFGEGSWLTVV.